This entry is about one TCR beta chain. Its specificity is unknown. The data derive from a study of CD4 T cells in relation to SARS-CoV-2 and coronaviruses. Study details: ViraFEST: approximately 10-day antigen culture of PBMCs, then TCR beta CDR3 sequencing. Controls used an HIV-1 Nef peptide pool or no peptide.

Per germline, CDR1 SGHTA and CDR2 FQGNSA. Trimming cost V 1 base and J 3 bases, with 7 bases left between them. The CDR3 is 13 residues long. Sequencing used immunoSEQ multiplex PCR; TCRdb keeps in-frame clones, though not all of them. Altogether 25,000 to 30,000 clones are present, about 80% being singletons, with the ten largest covering about 15%. Before the COVID-19 pandemic, during about 2010-2019, CD4+ T cells were taken from unexposed donors. The cells were cultured for about 10 days before CD4+ T cells were isolated. Each well had two million PBMCs in around 5.3% human AB serum with IL-2. The source of this sequence is a human donor in good health. Material for sequencing was CD4+ T cells from PBMCs, cultured in vitro. The V and J genes are TRBV7-2 and TRBJ2-7; the D is unclear. DNA of the CDR3: TGTGCCAGCAGCTTAGTTGAGCGCTACGAGCAGTACTTC. Translating it yields CASSLVERYEQYF.